Below, one T cell receptor (beta chain) is given with its context. The table came from immunoSEQ multiplex PCR; TCRdb's copy has only in-frame clones and leaves some out. The sample has about 63,000 clones, 70% to 90% seen once; the top ten hold around 1.3%. This specimen comes from a study of cytomegalovirus exposure and HLA in healthy donors. Sequencing used PBMCs. The source of this sequence is a woman younger than 30 in good health and CMV-seronegative.

CDR3: CASSFGGASVQETQYF. The CDR3 DNA follows: TGTGCCAGCAGTTTCGGGGGGGCTAGCGTGCAAGAGACCCAGTACTTC. This chain connects TRBV28 to TRBJ2-5; 8 nucleotides match TRBD2. V shed 3 bases and J 2 bases; nucleotides not matched to a gene: 8. Germline loops: CDR1 MDHEN, CDR2 SYDVKM. The CDR3 sequence is 16 residues long.